The T cell receptor beta chain under discussion was sequenced for a study of T cell responses to AZD1222 COVID-19 vaccine. TCRdb's table, derived via immunoSEQ multiplex PCR, lists solely in-frame clones and lacks some. The data contain 250,000 to 300,000 clones, almost 95% of them seen just once; the ten biggest clones take up roughly 0.5%. Findings and limits, study-wide: There were vaccine-associated CD4 TCRs across spike, dominant at 160-218 and 743-854. At study baseline, merely five or six AZD1222 recipients were seropositive. Reports indicate that nearly half of spike-specific TCRs are directed at unmutated variant regions. Possibly, clonal diversity was underestimated; donors were largely white British and included more females.

With respect to this clone: Its target is unknown.

The CDR3 has 14 residues. V shed 7 bases and J shed 8 bases, with 19 bases lying between them. Looked up from germline, CDR1 is SGHRS and CDR2 is YFSETQ. The receptor was isolated from an adult who received the AZD1222 COVID-19 vaccine. The V gene is TRBV5-1, the J gene TRBJ2-1; TRBD2 is a possible D gene (6 bases). The specimen comprised peripheral blood, sampled 28 days after the second AZD1222 dose. As DNA, the CDR3 is TGCGCCAGCCTTGGGGGGTTAAGGGAGGATGAGCAGTTCTTC. This sequence encodes CASLGGLREDEQFF.